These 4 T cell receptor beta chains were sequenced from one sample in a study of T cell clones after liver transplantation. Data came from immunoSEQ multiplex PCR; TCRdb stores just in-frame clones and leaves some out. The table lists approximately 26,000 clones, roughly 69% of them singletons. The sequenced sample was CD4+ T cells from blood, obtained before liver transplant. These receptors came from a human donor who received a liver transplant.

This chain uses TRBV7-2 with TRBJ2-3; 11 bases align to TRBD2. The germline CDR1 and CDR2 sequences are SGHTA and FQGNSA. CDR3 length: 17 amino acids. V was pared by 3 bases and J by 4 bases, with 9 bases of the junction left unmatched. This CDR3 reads CASSFLSSGGRADTQYF. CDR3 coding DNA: TGTGCCAGCAGCTTCCTATCTAGCGGGGGGAGGGCAGATACGCAGTATTTT. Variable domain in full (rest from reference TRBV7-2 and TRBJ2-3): GAGVSQSPSNKVTEKGKDVELRCDPISGHTALYWYRQSLGQGLEFLIYFQGNSAPDKSGLPSDRFSAERTGGSVSTLTIQRTQQEDSAVYLCASSFLSSGGRADTQYFGPGTRLTVL.

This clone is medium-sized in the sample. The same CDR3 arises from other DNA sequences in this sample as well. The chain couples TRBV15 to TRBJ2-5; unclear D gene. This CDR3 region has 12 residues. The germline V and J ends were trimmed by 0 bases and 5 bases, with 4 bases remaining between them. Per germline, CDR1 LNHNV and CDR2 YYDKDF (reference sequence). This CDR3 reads CATSRDLETQYF. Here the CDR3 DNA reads TGTGCCACCAGCAGAGATTTGGAGACCCAGTACTTC.

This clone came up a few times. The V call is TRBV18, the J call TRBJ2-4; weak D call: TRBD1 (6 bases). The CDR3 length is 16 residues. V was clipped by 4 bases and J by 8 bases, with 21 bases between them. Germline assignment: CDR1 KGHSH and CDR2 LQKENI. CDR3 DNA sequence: TGTGCCAGCTCACTAACCGCACAGGGATCCCCAGACATTCAGTACTTC. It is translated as CASSLTAQGSPDIQYF.

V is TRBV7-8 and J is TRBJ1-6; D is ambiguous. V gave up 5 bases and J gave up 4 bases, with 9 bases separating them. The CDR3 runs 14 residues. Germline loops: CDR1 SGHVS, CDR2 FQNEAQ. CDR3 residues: CASSGLAYNSPLHF. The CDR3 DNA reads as TGTGCCAGCAGCGGGTTAGCGTATAATTCACCCCTCCACTTT.